The present TCR beta chain was sequenced within a study of blood T cell repertoires in COVID-19. Study background: Sites in the United States, Italy and Spain provided acute and convalescent COVID-19 samples. The analysed material was cDNA or gDNA that came from T cells, B-cell-depleted T cells, or PBMCs.

Germline assignment: CDR1 SGHRS and CDR2 YFSETQ. Trimming removed 4 bases from V and 2 bases from J; junction bases left unmatched: 7. The CDR3 is 16 residues long. In the authors' workflow: Estimated nucleated cell counts came from reference gene primer amplification. Sequencing was performed with immunoSEQ multiplex PCR; in TCRdb, only in-frame clones are kept and a portion is missing. V and J calls and clone size follow that table, whereas D and trimming were derived from the DNA. The sample shows 100,000 to 150,000 clones, over 75% of them seen only once. The chain uses TRBV5-1 and TRBJ2-4; 9 nucleotides match TRBD1. The sequence was collected from an elderly woman with acute or convalescent COVID-19. The sequencing sample was made of peripheral blood. The CDR3 spells CASSVGQGEPKNIQYF. DNA for the CDR3: TGCGCCAGCAGCGTGGGACAGGGTGAGCCCAAAAACATTCAGTACTTC.